The rows below give T cell receptor beta chains drawn from one sample of a study of Ad26.COV2.S vaccination and SARS-CoV-2 variants. Here immunoSEQ multiplex PCR was the method, and the copy in TCRdb shows in-frame clones only, minus some. The sample has hundreds of thousands of clones; 89% are singletons. The starting material was peripheral blood, obtained in a trial of Ad26.COV2.S vaccine versus placebo. All receptors come from a person aged 18 to 65 who received the Ad26.COV2.S COVID-19 vaccine or a placebo. CDR3s include the opening cysteine and the closing phenylalanine or tryptophan. D genes are given only for firm matches. Size is omitted from some rows. Given values are once, few, many or a class for expanded clones.

TRBV7-4	.	.	TRBJ2-3	CASSRGQCGTDTQYF	TGTGCCAGCAGTCGCGGACAGTGCGGTACAGATACGCAGTATTTT
TRBV29-1	.	.	TRBJ1-1	CSVGRDTEAFF	TGCAGCGTTGGTAGGGACACTGAAGCTTTCTTT
TRBV9	.	.	TRBJ2-5	CASSPQGGETQYF	TGTGCCAGCAGCCCCCAGGGGGGTGAGACCCAGTACTTC
TRBV4-1	.	.	TRBJ1-6	CASSQGPGRRSPLHF	TGCGCCAGCAGCCAAGGACCCGGGCGGCGGTCACCCCTCCACTTT
TRBV12-3/TRBV12-4	.	.	TRBJ2-1	CASRSLNYNEQFF	TGTGCCAGCAGATCTCTGAATTACAATGAGCAGTTCTTC
TRBV6-4	.	TRBD2	TRBJ2-1	CASSDGLAGGNEQFF	TGTGCCAGCAGTGACGGCCTAGCGGGAGGGAATGAGCAGTTCTTC
TRBV9	.	TRBD2	TRBJ2-2	CASSVVGLAVNTGELFF	TGTGCCAGCAGCGTAGTCGGACTAGCGGTGAACACCGGGGAGCTGTTTTTT
TRBV5-1	.	.	TRBJ1-6	CASSLAGNNRDSPLHF	TGCGCCAGCAGCTTGGCAGGGAATAATAGGGATTCACCCCTCCACTTT
TRBV6-2/TRBV6-3	.	.	TRBJ1-1	CASSYGGNTEAFF	TGTGCCAGCAGTTATGGAGGGAACACTGAAGCTTTCTTT
TRBV15	.	.	TRBJ2-4	CATSRDVTQNIQYF	TGTGCCACCAGCAGAGATGTTACCCAAAACATTCAGTACTTC
TRBV3-1/TRBV3-2	.	.	TRBJ2-7	CASSQVQGVYEQYF	TGTGCCAGCAGCCAAGTACAGGGTGTGTACGAGCAGTACTTC
TRBV9	.	.	TRBJ1-1	CASSVTGRNTEAFF	TGTGCCAGCAGCGTAACAGGGAGGAACACTGAAGCTTTCTTT
TRBV4-3	.	TRBD1	TRBJ1-6	CASSLGTGISPLHF	TGCGCCAGCAGCCTCGGGACAGGCATCTCACCCCTCCACTTT
TRBV7-2	.	.	TRBJ2-2	CASSLDHTGELFF	TGTGCCAGCAGCTTAGACCACACCGGGGAGCTGTTTTTT
TRBV24-1	.	TRBD2	TRBJ2-3	CATSDWGLAGSDTQYF	TGTGCCACCAGTGATTGGGGACTAGCGGGATCAGATACGCAGTATTTT
TRBV19	.	TRBD1	TRBJ2-2	CASSPRGRGTGELFF	TGTGCCAGTAGTCCCAGGGGGCGGGGCACCGGGGAGCTGTTTTTT
TRBV11-3	once	TRBD2	TRBJ2-2	CASSRRLAGTGELFF	TGTGCCAGCAGCAGAAGACTAGCGGGCACCGGGGAGCTGTTTTTT
TRBV10-1	.	TRBD1	TRBJ1-5	CASSGYPGQGIQPQHF	TGCGCCAGCAGTGGATACCCGGGACAGGGGATTCAGCCCCAGCATTTT
TRBV5-4	.	.	TRBJ2-7	CASSGWGDLHKQYF	TGTGCCAGCAGCGGGTGGGGAGACTTGCACAAGCAGTACTTC
TRBV4-2	.	.	TRBJ1-2	CASSQDLEDGYTF	TGTGCCAGCAGCCAAGATTTGGAGGATGGCTACACCTTC
TRBV6-2/TRBV6-3	.	TRBD2	TRBJ2-5	CASSQPILAGGPLGTQYF	TGTGCCAGCAGTCAGCCCATACTAGCGGGAGGGCCTCTGGGGACCCAGTACTTC
TRBV6-1	few	.	TRBJ1-1	CASSEGTKAFF	TGTGCCAGCAGTGAAGGCACAAAAGCTTTCTTT
TRBV7-8	.	.	TRBJ2-2	CASSYLRVNTGELFF	TGTGCCAGCAGCTACCTCCGGGTGAACACCGGGGAGCTGTTTTTT
TRBV27	.	.	TRBJ1-5	CASSLDPTGFNQPQHF	TGTGCCAGCAGTTTAGATCCCACAGGGTTCAATCAGCCCCAGCATTTT
TRBV6-6	.	.	TRBJ1-3	CASSWATSSGNTIYF	TGTGCCAGCAGTTGGGCGACCAGCTCTGGAAACACCATATATTTT
TRBV19	.	.	TRBJ1-5	CASSILVNQPQHF	TGTGCCAGTAGTATATTAGTCAATCAGCCCCAGCATTTT
TRBV5-1	.	TRBD1	TRBJ1-5	CASSETGHQPQHF	TGCGCCAGCAGCGAGACAGGGCATCAGCCCCAGCATTTT
TRBV19	.	.	TRBJ1-2	CASSIGEGRYGYTF	TGTGCCAGTAGTATAGGGGAGGGGCGCTATGGCTACACCTTC
TRBV18	.	.	TRBJ1-4	CASSPPAGFGEKLFF	TGTGCCAGCTCACCACCGGCCGGGTTTGGGGAAAAACTGTTTTTT
TRBV13	.	.	TRBJ2-3	CASSLGTGEIDTDTQYF	TGTGCCAGCAGCTTAGGCACAGGAGAAATAGACACAGATACGCAGTATTTT
TRBV5-4	.	.	TRBJ2-5	CASSLGWLETQYF	TGTGCCAGCAGCTTGGGGTGGCTAGAGACCCAGTACTTC
TRBV2	.	.	TRBJ2-3	CASSSFLLPGTDTQYF	TGTGCCAGCAGTAGCTTTCTTCTCCCCGGCACAGATACGCAGTATTTT
TRBV2	.	TRBD1	TRBJ1-5	CASSGGQGAQPQHF	TGTGCCAGCAGCGGGGGACAGGGGGCACAGCCCCAGCATTTT
TRBV12-5	.	.	TRBJ2-2	CASSPRTGRTGELFF	TGTGCTAGTTCGCCCCGGACTGGAAGGACCGGGGAGCTGTTTTTT
TRBV7-2	.	.	TRBJ2-4	CASRDSAKNIQYF	TGTGCCAGCAGGGATAGTGCCAAAAACATTCAGTACTTC
TRBV19	.	.	TRBJ1-2	CASSISRGDGYTF	TGTGCCAGTAGTATAAGTCGTGGCGATGGCTACACCTTC
TRBV6-4	.	.	TRBJ2-1	CASSDEGGNEQFF	TGTGCCAGCAGTGACGAGGGCGGCAATGAGCAGTTCTTC
TRBV24-1	.	.	TRBJ2-1	CATSAAQAHSYNEQFF	TGTGCCACCAGTGCGGCGCAAGCCCACTCCTACAATGAGCAGTTCTTC
TRBV18	.	.	TRBJ2-5	CASSPQQGGETQYF	TGTGCCAGCTCACCTCAACAGGGTGGGGAGACCCAGTACTTC
TRBV4-1	.	.	TRBJ2-5	CASSQGAMWETQYF	TGCGCCAGCAGCCAAGGTGCTATGTGGGAGACCCAGTACTTC
TRBV5-1	.	TRBD1	TRBJ1-3	CASSLVPGTGANTIYF	TGCGCCAGCAGCTTGGTCCCCGGGACAGGGGCAAACACCATATATTTT
TRBV11-3	few	TRBD2	TRBJ2-5	CASSSGLVYPETQYF	TGTGCCAGCAGCTCGGGACTAGTTTACCCCGAGACCCAGTACTTC
TRBV5-1	.	TRBD1	TRBJ2-3	CASSLGGQGPDTQYF	TGCGCCAGCAGCTTGGGAGGACAGGGCCCCGATACGCAGTATTTT
TRBV7-8	.	.	TRBJ1-5	CASSSTGANQPQHF	TGTGCCAGCAGCTCTACAGGCGCCAATCAGCCCCAGCATTTT
TRBV5-1	.	.	TRBJ2-5	CASSLVRQETQYF	TGCGCCAGCAGCTTGGTACGCCAAGAGACCCAGTACTTC
TRBV2	few	.	TRBJ1-1	CAPGGLEAFF	TGTGCCCCGGGAGGACTTGAAGCTTTCTTT
TRBV5-4	.	.	TRBJ2-3	CASRMRGTGTDTQYF	TGTGCCAGCAGAATGAGGGGTACAGGAACAGATACGCAGTATTTT
TRBV7-9	once	.	TRBJ1-1	CASGGIPEAFF	TGTGCCAGTGGGGGTATACCTGAAGCTTTCTTT